This TCR beta chain emerged from a study of human T cells and chemical hapten exposure (dated by TCRdb to the early 2020s). Concerning the study at large: For sensitization, 2% DPC in acetone was applied to a 2 cm by 2 cm area of upper inner arm skin. Throughout the study period of around 25 weeks, patients also received therapeutic DPC doses to the scalp every week. Patch tests used Finn chambers with 0.01% DPC on the upper back, scored after 6 days by International Contact Dermatitis Research Group standards. The mostly female patient cohort included alopecia areata with under or over 50% scalp involvement, alopecia totalis and alopecia universalis. The libraries were sequenced as a pool, and the TCR yield per sample differed mostly because of small variations in library volumes within the pool. The study tracked peripheral blood TCR repertoire changes in vivo during primary and secondary sensitization to the hapten diphenylcyclopropenone (DPC) in alopecia patients. Blood was sampled from patients pre-sensitization (week 0) and at 2, 6 and about 24 weeks after DPC sensitization. Twenty-nine alopecia patients gave blood for TCR sequencing at one to four time points (pre-sensitization, 2, 6 and 24 weeks). Each blood RNA sample was used to sequence both TCR alpha and TCR beta chains.

The library was generated by RACE. The sequencer listed for this sample is NextSeq 500. During library preparation, unique molecular identifiers were attached to individual cDNA molecules so that TCRs could be counted quantitatively and reproducibly. In the source study's methods: A median of roughly 98,000 TCRs per sample was observed, with a range of 23,224 to 690,600. V, J and CDR3 annotation of the TCR reads was carried out using the Decombinator software suite. Every sample was subsampled to the same number of TCRs (28,000) for the PS versus PT1 abundance plots. TCRs were defined as expanded if absent before sensitization and observed at least eight times at the 2-week time point. TCRdb trimmed the raw reads at Q25, called clones with MiXCR and kept productive beta chains. A single entry per CDR3 protein holds the most common genes and DNA from its merged rows. These V and J calls originate from TCRdb's pipeline instead of the authors' own analysis. This sample holds 30,000 to 40,000 distinct CDR3 sequences; just under 6.5% were observed only once. Roughly 9.1% of the sample comes from the top ten.

Trimming takes 6 bases off V and 0 bases off J; junction bases not matched to a gene: 2. Based on the germline V gene, the CDR1 and CDR2 sequences are MNHEY and SVGEGT. Reading from cysteine to phenylalanine, the CDR3 counts 14 amino acids. The kept DNA is CDR3 alone, 42 bases in frame from the first base. This clonotype has a handful of counts. No antigen is known for it. Base quality data are lacking; no much larger clone is found one base away. The label giving this sample's time point can be read as: patch test 1, 2 weeks after DPC sensitization. Reading the label with the study, this specimen's treatment or condition is: therapeutic diphenylcyclopropenone sensitization with weekly scalp DPC. Total RNA was isolated from unfractionated whole blood collected in Tempus Blood RNA tubes. At each patch-test visit, blood was drawn before the patch test was applied. Patients were considered eligible if aged 18 to 70, diagnosed with alopecia and deemed suitable for DPC therapy, and patients were excluded if pregnant.

Here is what the overall study found, with its caveats: Alopecia, a presumed autoimmune disease, was present in all patients, so the immune response of the patients might differ from that of healthy individuals. DPC sensitization did not change the number of TCRs with a frequency above 1 in 1000, and there was no evidence of changes in global repertoire structure. Compared with pre-sensitization or healthy control sets, expanded TCRs formed significantly more large CDR3 similarity clusters, which is consistent with antigen-driven responses. Repeated subsampling changed both the strength of the expansion versus patch-test correlation and the threshold at which the correlation became significant. Patch test score was positively correlated with the number of PT1 expanded TCRs, with significance at thresholds 8, 16 and 32 but not at 4.

The sample consisted of whole blood, taken in connection with sensitization to the hapten diphenylcyclopropenone (DPC). This TCR was sampled from a woman in her 30s with alopecia areata. Some clones in this sample may be carry-over from other donors' samples. In this chain, TRBV6-2 or TRBV6-3 is recombined with TRBJ2-3, with TRBD2 identical over 8 junction bases. The CDR3 here reads CASSERGSTDTQYF. The DNA reads TGTGCCAGCAGCGAGCGGGGGAGCACAGATACGCAGTATTTT.